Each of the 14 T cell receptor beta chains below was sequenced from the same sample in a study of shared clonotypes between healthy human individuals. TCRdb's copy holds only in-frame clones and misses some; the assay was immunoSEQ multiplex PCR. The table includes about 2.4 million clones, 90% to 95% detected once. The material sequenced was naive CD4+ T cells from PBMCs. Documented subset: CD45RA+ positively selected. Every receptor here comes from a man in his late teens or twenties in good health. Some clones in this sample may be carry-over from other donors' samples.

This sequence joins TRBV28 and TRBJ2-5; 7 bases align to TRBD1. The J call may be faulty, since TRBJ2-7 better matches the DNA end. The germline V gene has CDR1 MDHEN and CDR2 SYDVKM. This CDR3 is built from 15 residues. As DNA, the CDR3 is TGTGCCAGCAGCAAACTCCAGGGGGTTCTATACGAGCAGTACTTC. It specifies CASSKLQGVLYEQYF.

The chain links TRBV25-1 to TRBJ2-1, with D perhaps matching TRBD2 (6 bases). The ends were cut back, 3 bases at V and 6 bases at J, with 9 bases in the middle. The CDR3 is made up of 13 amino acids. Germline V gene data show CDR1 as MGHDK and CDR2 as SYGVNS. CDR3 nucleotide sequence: TGTGCCAGCAGTGAGCAGGGAGGCAATGAGCAGTTCTTC. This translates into CASSEQGGNEQFF. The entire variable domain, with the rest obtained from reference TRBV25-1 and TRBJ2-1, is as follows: EADIYQTPRYLVIGTGKKITLECSQTMGHDKMYWYQQDPGMELHLIHYSYGVNSTEKGDLSSESTVSRIRTEHFPLTLESARPSHTSQYLCASSEQGGNEQFFGPGTRLTVL.

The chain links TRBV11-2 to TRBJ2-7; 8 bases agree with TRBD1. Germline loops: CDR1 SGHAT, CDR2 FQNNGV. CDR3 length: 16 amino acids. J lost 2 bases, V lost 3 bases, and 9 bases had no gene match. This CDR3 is CASSFGQGVRTYEQYF. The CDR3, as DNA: TGTGCCAGCAGCTTTGGACAGGGAGTACGTACCTACGAGCAGTACTTC.

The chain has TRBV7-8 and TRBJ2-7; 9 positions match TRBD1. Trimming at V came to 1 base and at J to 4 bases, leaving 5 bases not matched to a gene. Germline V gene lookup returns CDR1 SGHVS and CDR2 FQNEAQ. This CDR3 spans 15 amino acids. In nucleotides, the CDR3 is TGTGCCAGCAGCTTAGGGGCGGACAGGGGTTACGAGCAGTACTTC. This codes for CASSLGADRGYEQYF.

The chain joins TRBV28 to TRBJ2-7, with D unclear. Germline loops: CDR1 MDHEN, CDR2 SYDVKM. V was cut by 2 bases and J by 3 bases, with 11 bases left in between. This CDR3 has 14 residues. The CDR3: CASSLVSLGYEQYF. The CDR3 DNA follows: TGTGCCAGCAGTTTAGTATCGTTGGGCTACGAGCAGTACTTC.

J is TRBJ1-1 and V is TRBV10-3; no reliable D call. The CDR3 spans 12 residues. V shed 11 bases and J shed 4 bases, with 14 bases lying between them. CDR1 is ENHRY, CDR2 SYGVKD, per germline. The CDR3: CAGGYAPTEAFF. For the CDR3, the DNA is TGTGCCGGCGGGTATGCCCCCACTGAAGCTTTCTTT.

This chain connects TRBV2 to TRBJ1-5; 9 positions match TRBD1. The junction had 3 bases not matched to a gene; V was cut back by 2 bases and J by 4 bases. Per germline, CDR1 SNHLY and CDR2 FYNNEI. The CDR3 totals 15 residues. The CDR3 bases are TGTGCCAGCAGTGAATATGGGACAGGGAATCAGCCCCAGCATTTT. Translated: CASSEYGTGNQPQHF.

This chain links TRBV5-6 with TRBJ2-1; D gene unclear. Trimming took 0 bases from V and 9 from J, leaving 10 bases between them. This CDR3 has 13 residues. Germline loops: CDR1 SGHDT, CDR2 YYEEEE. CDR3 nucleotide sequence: TGTGCCAGCAGCTTGGTAGTAATGGGTGAGCAGTTCTTC. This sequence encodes CASSLVVMGEQFF. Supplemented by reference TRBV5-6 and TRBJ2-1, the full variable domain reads DAGVTQSPTHLIKTRGQQVTLRCSPKSGHDTVSWYQQALGQGPQFIFQYYEEEERQRGNFPDRFSGHQFPNYSSELNVNALLLGDSALYLCASSLVVMGEQFFGPGTRLTVL.

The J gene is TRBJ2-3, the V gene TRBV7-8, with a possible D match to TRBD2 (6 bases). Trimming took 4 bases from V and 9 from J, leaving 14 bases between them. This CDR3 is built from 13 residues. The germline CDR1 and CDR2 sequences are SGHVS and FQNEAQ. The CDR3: CASSSHRLATQYF. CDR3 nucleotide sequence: TGTGCCAGCAGCTCCCATCGGCTAGCGACGCAGTATTTT.

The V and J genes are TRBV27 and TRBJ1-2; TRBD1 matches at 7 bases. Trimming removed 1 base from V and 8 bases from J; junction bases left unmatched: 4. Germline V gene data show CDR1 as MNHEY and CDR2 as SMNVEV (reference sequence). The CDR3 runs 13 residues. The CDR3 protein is CASSLYRGQGYTF. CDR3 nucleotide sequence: TGTGCCAGCAGTTTATATAGGGGACAGGGCTACACCTTC.

The CDR3: CASSAKAGRIYEQYF. CDR3 coding DNA: TGTGCCAGCAGCGCTAAAGCGGGACGCATCTACGAGCAGTACTTC. The rearrangement uses TRBV5-6 and TRBJ2-7, with TRBD2 identical over 7 bases. The CDR3 is made up of 15 amino acids. Trimming cost V 4 bases and J 3 bases; bases outside gene matches: 10. Germline loops: CDR1 SGHDT, CDR2 YYEEEE. The whole variable domain, remainder taken from reference TRBV5-6 and TRBJ2-7, is DAGVTQSPTHLIKTRGQQVTLRCSPKSGHDTVSWYQQALGQGPQFIFQYYEEEERQRGNFPDRFSGHQFPNYSSELNVNALLLGDSALYLCASSAKAGRIYEQYFGPGTRLTVT.

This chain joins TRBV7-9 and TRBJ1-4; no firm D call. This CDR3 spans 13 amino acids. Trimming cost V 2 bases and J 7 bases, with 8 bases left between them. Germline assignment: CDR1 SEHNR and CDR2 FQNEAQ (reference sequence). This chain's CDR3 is CASSLPRGEKLFF. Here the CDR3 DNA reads TGTGCCAGCAGCTTACCCCGCGGTGAAAAACTGTTTTTT.

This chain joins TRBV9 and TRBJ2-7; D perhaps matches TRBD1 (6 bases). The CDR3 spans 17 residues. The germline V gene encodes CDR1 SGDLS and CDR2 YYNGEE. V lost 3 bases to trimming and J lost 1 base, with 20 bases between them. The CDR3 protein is CASSGRDTELGSYEQYF. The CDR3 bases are TGTGCCAGCAGCGGCCGGGACACAGAATTAGGGTCCTACGAGCAGTACTTC.

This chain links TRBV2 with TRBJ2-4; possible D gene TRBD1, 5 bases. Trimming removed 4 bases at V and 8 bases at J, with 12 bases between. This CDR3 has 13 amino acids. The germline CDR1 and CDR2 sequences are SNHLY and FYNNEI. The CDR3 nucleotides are TGTGCCAGCAGTGTCGCAGGGAAAGACATTCAGTACTTC. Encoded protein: CASSVAGKDIQYF.